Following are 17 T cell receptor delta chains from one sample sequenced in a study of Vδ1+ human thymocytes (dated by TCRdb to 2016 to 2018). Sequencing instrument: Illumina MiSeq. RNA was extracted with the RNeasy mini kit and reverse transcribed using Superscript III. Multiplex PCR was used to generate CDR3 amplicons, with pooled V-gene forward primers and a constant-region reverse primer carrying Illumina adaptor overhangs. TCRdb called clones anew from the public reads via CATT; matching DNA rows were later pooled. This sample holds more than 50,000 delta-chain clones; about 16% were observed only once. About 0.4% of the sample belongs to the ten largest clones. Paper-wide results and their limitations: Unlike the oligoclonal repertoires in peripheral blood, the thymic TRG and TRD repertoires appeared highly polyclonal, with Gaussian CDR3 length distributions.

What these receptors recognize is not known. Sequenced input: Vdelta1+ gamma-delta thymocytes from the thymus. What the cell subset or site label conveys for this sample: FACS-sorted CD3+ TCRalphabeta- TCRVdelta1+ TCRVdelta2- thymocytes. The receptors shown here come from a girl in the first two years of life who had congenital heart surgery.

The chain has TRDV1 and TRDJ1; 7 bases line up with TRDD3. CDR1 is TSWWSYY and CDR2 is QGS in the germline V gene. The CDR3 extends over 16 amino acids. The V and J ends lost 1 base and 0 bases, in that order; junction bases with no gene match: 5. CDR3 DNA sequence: TGTGCTCTTGGGGAACCCCTGGGGATAGACACCGATAAACTCATCTTT. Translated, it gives CALGEPLGIDTDKLIF.

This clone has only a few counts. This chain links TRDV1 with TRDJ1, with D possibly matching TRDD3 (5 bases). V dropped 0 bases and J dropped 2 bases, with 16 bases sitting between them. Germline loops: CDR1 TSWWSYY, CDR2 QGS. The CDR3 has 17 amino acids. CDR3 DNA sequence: TGTGCTCTTGGGGAACTAGAGATGGGGCGAGGGACCGATAAACTCATCTTT. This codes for CALGELEMGRGTDKLIF.

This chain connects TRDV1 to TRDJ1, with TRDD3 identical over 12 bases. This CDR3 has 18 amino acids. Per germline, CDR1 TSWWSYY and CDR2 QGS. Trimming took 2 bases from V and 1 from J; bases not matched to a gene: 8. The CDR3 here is CALGESTGGYLGTDKLIF. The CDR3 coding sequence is TGTGCTCTTGGGGAATCTACTGGGGGATACTTGGGCACCGATAAACTCATCTTT.

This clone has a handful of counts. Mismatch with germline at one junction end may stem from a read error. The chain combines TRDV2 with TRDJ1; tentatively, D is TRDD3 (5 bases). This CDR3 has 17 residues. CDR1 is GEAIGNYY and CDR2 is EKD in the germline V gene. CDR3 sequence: CSCDTGSGGSYTDKLIF. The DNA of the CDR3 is TGTTCCTGTGACACCGGTTCCGGGGGGTCATACACCGATAAACTCATCTTT.

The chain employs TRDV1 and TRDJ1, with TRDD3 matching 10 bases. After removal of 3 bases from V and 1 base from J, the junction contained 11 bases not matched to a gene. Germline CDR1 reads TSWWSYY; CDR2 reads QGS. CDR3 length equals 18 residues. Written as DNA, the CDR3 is TGTGCTCTTGGGGATCGGGGGATACGCGTAGTGGGCACCGATAAACTCATCTTT. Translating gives CALGDRGIRVVGTDKLIF.

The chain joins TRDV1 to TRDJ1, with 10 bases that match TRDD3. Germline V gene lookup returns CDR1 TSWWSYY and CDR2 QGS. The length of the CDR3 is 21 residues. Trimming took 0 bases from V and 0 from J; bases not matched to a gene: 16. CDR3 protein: CALGELGAEYWGIRHTDKLIF. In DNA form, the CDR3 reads TGTGCTCTTGGGGAACTAGGCGCAGAGTACTGGGGGATCCGGCACACCGATAAACTCATCTTT.

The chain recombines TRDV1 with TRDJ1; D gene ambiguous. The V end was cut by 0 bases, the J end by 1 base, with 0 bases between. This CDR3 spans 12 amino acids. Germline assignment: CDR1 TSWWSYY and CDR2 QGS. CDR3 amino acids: CALGELTDKLIF. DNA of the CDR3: TGTGCTCTTGGGGAACTCACCGATAAACTCATCTTT.

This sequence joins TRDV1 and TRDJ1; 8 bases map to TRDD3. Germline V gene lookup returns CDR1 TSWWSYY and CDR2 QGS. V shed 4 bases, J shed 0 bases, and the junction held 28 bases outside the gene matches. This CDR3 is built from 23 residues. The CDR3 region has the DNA TGTGCTCTTGGGGGCCTCCGCTACGGACTAGCTGCTGGGGGAAATCTTTACACCGATAAACTCATCTTT. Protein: CALGGLRYGLAAGGNLYTDKLIF.

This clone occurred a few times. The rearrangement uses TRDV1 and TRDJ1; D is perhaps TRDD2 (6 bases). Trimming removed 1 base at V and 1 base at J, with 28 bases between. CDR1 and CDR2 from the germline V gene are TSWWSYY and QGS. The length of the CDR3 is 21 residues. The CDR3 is CALGERFLTLLEAGGTDKLIF. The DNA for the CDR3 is TGTGCTCTTGGGGAACGTTTCCTAACATTACTGGAGGCGGGGGGCACCGATAAACTCATCTTT.

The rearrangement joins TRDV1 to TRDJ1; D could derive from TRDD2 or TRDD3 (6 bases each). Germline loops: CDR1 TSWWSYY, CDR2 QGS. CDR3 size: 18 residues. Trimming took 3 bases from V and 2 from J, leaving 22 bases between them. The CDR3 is CALGEPVPILTGTDKLIF. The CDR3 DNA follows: TGTGCTCTTGGGGAGCCCGTTCCTATCCTCACTGGGACCGATAAACTCATCTTT.

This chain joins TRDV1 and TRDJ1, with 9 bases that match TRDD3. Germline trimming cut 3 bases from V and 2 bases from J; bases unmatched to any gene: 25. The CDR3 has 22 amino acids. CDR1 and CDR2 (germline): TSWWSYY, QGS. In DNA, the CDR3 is TGTGCTCTTGGGGAGGTTCCTCCACTCGTACTTACTGGGGGACCCAAGACCGATAAACTCATCTTT. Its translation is CALGEVPPLVLTGGPKTDKLIF.

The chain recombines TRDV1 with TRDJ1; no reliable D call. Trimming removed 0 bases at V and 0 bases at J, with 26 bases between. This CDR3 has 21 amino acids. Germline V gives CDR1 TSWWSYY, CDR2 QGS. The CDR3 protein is CALGELPPLTTNDGYTDKLIF. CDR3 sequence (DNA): TGTGCTCTTGGGGAACTACCCCCCCTCACGACGAACGACGGGTACACCGATAAACTCATCTTT.

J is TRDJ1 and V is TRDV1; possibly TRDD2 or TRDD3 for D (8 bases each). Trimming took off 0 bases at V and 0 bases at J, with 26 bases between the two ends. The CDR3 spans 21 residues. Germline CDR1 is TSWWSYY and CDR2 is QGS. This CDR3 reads CALGELRLPTVLGVYTDKLIF. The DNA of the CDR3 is TGTGCTCTTGGGGAACTGAGGCTTCCTACTGTACTGGGGGTCTACACCGATAAACTCATCTTT.

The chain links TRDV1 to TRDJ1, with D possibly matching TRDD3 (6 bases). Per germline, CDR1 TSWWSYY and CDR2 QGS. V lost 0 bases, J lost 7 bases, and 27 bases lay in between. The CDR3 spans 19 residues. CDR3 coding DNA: TGTGCTCTTGGGGAACTCCCTGGGTTACTGGGATTAGGATGTACTAAACTCATCTTT. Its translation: CALGELPGLLGLGCTKLIF.

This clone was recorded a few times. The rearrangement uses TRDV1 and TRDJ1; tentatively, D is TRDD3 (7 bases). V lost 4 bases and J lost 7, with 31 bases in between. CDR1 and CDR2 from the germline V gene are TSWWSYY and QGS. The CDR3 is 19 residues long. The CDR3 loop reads CALGASQSFPKGDKPKLIF. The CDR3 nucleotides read TGTGCTCTTGGGGCTTCCCAATCTTTTCCTAAAGGGGATAAACCTAAACTCATCTTT.

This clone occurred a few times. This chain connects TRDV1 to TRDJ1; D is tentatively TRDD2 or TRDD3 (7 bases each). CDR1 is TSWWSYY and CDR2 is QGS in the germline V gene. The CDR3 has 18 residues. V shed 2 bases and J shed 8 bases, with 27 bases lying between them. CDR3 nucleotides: TGTGCTCTTGGGGAAGGTTGGGGGTTCCTACATCGCTGGGGGAAACTCATCTTT. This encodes CALGEGWGFLHRWGKLIF.

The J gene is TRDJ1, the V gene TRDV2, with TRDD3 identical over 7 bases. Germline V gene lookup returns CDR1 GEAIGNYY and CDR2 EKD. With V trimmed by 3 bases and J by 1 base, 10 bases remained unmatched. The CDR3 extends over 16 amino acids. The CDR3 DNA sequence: TGTGCCTGTGACGGGTACTGGGGATTTTCCACCGATAAACTCATCTTT. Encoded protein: CACDGYWGFSTDKLIF.